Listed below are T cell receptor beta chains from one sample, sequenced in a study of CD8+ T cells in alopecia areata. The assay was immunoSEQ multiplex PCR, and TCRdb's table has in-frame clones only and misses some. The sample has hundreds of thousands of clones; 60% are singletons. The material was CD4+ T cells sorted from blood, obtained around week 54, from a patient treated with tofacitinib. The receptors shown here come from a human donor with alopecia areata. Each CDR3 is given with its conserved first and last residue. D genes are given only for firm matches. Rows may omit the clone size; those that give it use once, few, many or a size class.

v_call: TRBV10-3; j_call: TRBJ2-7; clone_size: .; d_call: .; cdr3_aa: CAISGAHEQYF
v_call: TRBV7-8; j_call: TRBJ1-4; clone_size: .; d_call: .; cdr3_aa: CASSLGKHNEKLFF
v_call: TRBV25-1; j_call: TRBJ1-5; clone_size: .; d_call: TRBD1; cdr3_aa: CASSPSSGQGVNQPQHF
v_call: TRBV6-5; j_call: TRBJ1-3; clone_size: .; d_call: .; cdr3_aa: CASSLVGVGNTIYF
v_call: TRBV27; j_call: TRBJ2-5; clone_size: .; d_call: .; cdr3_aa: CASRRTTPETQYF
v_call: TRBV5-6; j_call: TRBJ1-5; clone_size: .; d_call: TRBD1; cdr3_aa: CARPQGRGNQPQHF
v_call: TRBV7-6; j_call: TRBJ2-3; clone_size: .; d_call: TRBD1; cdr3_aa: CASSFTGGLADTQYF
v_call: TRBV19; j_call: TRBJ1-6; clone_size: .; d_call: .; cdr3_aa: CASRLRAGSYNSPLHF
v_call: TRBV30; j_call: TRBJ2-7; clone_size: .; d_call: .; cdr3_aa: CAWTRTVWGEQYF
v_call: TRBV7-2; j_call: TRBJ2-3; clone_size: few; d_call: .; cdr3_aa: CASSPGVAVTQYF
v_call: TRBV5-1; j_call: TRBJ1-5; clone_size: once; d_call: .; cdr3_aa: CASRRDKDQPQHF
v_call: TRBV9; j_call: TRBJ2-7; clone_size: .; d_call: TRBD1; cdr3_aa: CASSAGPGQGTGEQYF
v_call: TRBV7-8; j_call: TRBJ1-1; clone_size: .; d_call: .; cdr3_aa: CASSFGGASNTEAFF